This T cell receptor beta chain originates from a study of control samples from healthy donors and cancer patients. The data were produced by immunoSEQ multiplex PCR, yet TCRdb's version contains in-frame clones alone and is incomplete. The sample lists under 450,000 clones; around 90% were seen once. CDR1 and CDR2 (germline): SNHLY, FYNNEI. The CDR3 length is 15 residues. V lost 6 bases, J lost 3 bases, and 14 bases lay in between. The sequencing input was PBMCs. This sequence joins TRBV2 and TRBJ1-4, with a possible D match to TRBD1 (5 bases). The receptor was isolated from a man aged 40-49 years with head and neck cancer. The CDR3 protein is CASRDRDGANEKLFF. The CDR3, as DNA: TGTGCCAGCAGAGACCGGGACGGTGCTAATGAAAAACTGTTTTTT.